Here is one T cell receptor beta chain with its context. What it binds is unknown. This record belongs to a study of cytomegalovirus exposure and HLA in healthy donors. Study at large: Assignment to the Caucasian-associated ancestry cluster applied to around 82% of the approximately 380 genotyped donors. Findings and caveats of the study: A prior analysis recorded that most TCR beta V segments were productive about 90% or about 30% of the time. When the data were analyzed later, several of the most significant clusters appeared to be linked to common viral pathogens. A list of approximately 160 TCR beta chains associated with cytomegalovirus was given.

The PCR ran on 60 Vbeta and 13 Jbeta primers. Generated by immunoSEQ multiplex PCR, the TCRdb table keeps only in-frame clones and is missing some. The profile covers around 130,000 clones, with 81% appearing a single time and 0.7% taken by the ten largest. J lost 3 bases, V lost 2 bases, and 2 bases had no gene match. CDR1 is MGHDK and CDR2 is SYGVNS in the germline V gene. The CDR3 spans 14 residues. The chain combines TRBV25-1 with TRBJ1-1, with TRBD1 matching 8 bases. The TCR was taken from a man younger than 30 in good health and CMV-seronegative. The specimen was PBMCs. The chain's CDR3 is CASSEPGGYTEAFF. CDR3 coding DNA: TGTGCCAGCAGTGAACCAGGGGGCTACACTGAAGCTTTCTTT.